This T cell receptor (beta chain) was documented in a study of cytomegalovirus exposure and HLA in healthy donors. Germline-derived CDR1 and CDR2 are LNHDA and SQIVND (reference sequence). V lost 3 bases and J 4 bases, leaving 15 bases between the germline ends. This CDR3 is 15 amino acids long. Researchers ran the PCR with 60 Vbeta and 13 Jbeta primers. Sequenced by immunoSEQ multiplex PCR; TCRdb stores in-frame clones only, minus some. Here the sample spans 80,000 to 100,000 clones, roughly 70% being singletons. This clone was observed a handful of times. No antigen is known for it. Overall study findings and caveats: The classifier, whose performance was assessed in both the original and validation cohorts, reportedly diagnosed cytomegalovirus status with high specificity and sensitivity.

The sequenced sample was PBMCs. V and J are TRBV19 and TRBJ1-2; D possibly corresponds to TRBD1 (6 bases). The TCR comes from a woman between 18 and 29 years old in good health and CMV-seropositive. CDR3 sequence: CASSIHGQIGYGYTF. The DNA of the CDR3 is TGTGCCAGTAGTATCCACGGACAGATAGGCTATGGCTACACCTTC.